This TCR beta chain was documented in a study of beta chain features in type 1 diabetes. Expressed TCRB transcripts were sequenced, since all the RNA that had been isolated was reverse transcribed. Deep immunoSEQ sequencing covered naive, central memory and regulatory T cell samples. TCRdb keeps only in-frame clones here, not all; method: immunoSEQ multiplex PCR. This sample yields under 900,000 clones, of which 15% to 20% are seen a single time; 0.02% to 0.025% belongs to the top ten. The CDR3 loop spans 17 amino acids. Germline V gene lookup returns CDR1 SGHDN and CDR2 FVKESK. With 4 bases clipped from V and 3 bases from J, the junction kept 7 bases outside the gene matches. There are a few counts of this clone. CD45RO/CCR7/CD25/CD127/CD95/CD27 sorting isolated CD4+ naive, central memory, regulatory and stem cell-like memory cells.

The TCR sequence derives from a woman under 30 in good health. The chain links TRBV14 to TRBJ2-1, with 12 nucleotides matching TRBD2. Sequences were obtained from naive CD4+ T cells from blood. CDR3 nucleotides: TGTGCCAGCAGCCGAGGACTAGCGGGGAGCTTCTACAATGAGCAGTTCTTC. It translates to CASSRGLAGSFYNEQFF. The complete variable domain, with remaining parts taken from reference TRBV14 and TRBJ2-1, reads EAGVTQFPSHSVIEKGQTVTLRCDPISGHDNLYWYRRVMGKEIKFLLHFVKESKQDESGMPNNRFLAERTGGTYSTLKVQPAELEDSGVYFCASSRGLAGSFYNEQFFGPGTRLTVL.